This TCR beta chain was documented in a study of CD8 T cells in Susac syndrome (dated by TCRdb to the late 2010s). For the study in its entirety: Whether CD8+ T cell activation and differentiation in Susac syndrome was antigen driven was tested using repertoire sequencing. The clonality of the CD8+ T cell repertoire was compared across around twelve healthy donors, around 14 Susac syndrome patients and under 17 multiple sclerosis patients.

RNA was extracted using the RNeasy kit, and about 0.45 to 1 ug of the RNA was reverse transcribed with random hexamers. The immunoSEQ multiplex PCR assay, covering 54 Vbeta and 13 Jbeta segments, was used to amplify TCR beta CDR3 regions. PCR amplification bias was corrected by using a synthetic template baseline for primer optimization and computational correction. The authors processed their data as follows. Only productive sequences were kept, with reads annotated to V, D and J genes according to IMGT and analyzed in immunoSEQ Analyzer. Clonality was calculated as one minus the Shannon entropy normalized by log2 of the number of productive unique sequences. For each patient and control, public and private clones were evaluated within the 100 most prevalent clones. Susac-specific clones were defined as absent from healthy and MS cohorts, over a thousand published viral clones and other ImmuneACCESS disease sequences. The public reads were run again by TCRdb, first through fastp at Q25 and then through MiXCR, and only productive beta chains were kept. All rows with the same CDR3 protein become a single entry with the most common DNA and genes. These V and J calls originate from TCRdb's pipeline instead of the authors' own analysis. The sample includes tens of thousands of distinct CDR3 sequences, with more than 80% observed a single time. The ten largest clones add up to 0.15% to 0.2% of the sample.

High-throughput TCR beta sequencing profiled peripheral blood CD8+ and CD4+ T cells from healthy donors, Susac syndrome patients and multiple sclerosis patients. The healthy donors served as controls matched for age and sex. Bulk CD8+ and CD4+ T cells were purified by magnetic negative isolation, while CD8+ TEMRA cells were enriched using FACS. Blood was collected in EDTA tubes and processed within 24 hours, with PBMCs isolated through density gradient centrifugation. PBMCs destined for TCR sequencing were cryopreserved in liquid nitrogen and later thawed in a 37 °C water bath. Purity of sorted or isolated CD4+, CD8+ and CD8+ TEMRA cells was at least 90%. With respect to this clonotype: This clone's antigen is unknown. Base qualities are missing; no much larger clone stands one base away.

Trimming leaves V shorter by 9 bases and J shorter by 6 bases, with the junction holding 4 bases beyond the gene matches. The germline V gene gives CDR1 as SGHVS and CDR2 as FQNEAQ. Its CDR3 holds 12 amino acids, cysteine through phenylalanine. Kept here is only the CDR3 DNA, which spans 36 bases and is read in frame from base 1. Results and caveats for the whole study, not just this receptor: The number of individuals in the TCR sequencing and HLA analysis was acknowledged as relatively small.

Sequencing used CD8+ T cells from PBMCs. The TCR sequence derives from a human donor in good health. The V and J genes are TRBV7-8 and TRBJ2-1; 8 central bases correspond to TRBD1. The CDR3 loop reads CASGQGGNEQFF. At the DNA level, the sequence is TGTGCCAGTGGACAGGGTGGCAATGAGCAGTTCTTC.